This note documents a single TCR beta chain sequence. These data come from a study of shared clonotypes between healthy human individuals. Genomic DNA of every subset was divided equally among multiple immunoSEQ plates. The table came from immunoSEQ multiplex PCR; TCRdb's copy has only in-frame clones and leaves some out. Altogether 950,000 to 1,200,000 clones are present, 60% to 85% being singletons, with the ten largest covering approximately 0.9%. V lost 3 bases, J lost 4 bases, and 10 bases lay in between. Germline V gene sequence: CDR1 GTSNPN, CDR2 SVGIG (reference sequence). The CDR3 length is 13 residues.

This receptor was identified in a man between 18 and 29 years old in good health. Some clones in this sample may be carry-over from other donors' samples. The genes are TRBV30 and TRBJ1-3; D call uncertain. Sequenced sample: memory CD4+ T cells from PBMCs. Subset noted: CD45RA-negative fraction. CDR3 amino acids: CAWSTGYGNTIYF. In DNA, the CDR3 is TGTGCCTGGAGCACGGGGTACGGAAACACCATATATTTT.